This T cell receptor beta chain was sequenced during a study of blood T cell repertoires in COVID-19. As for the study in general: Samples of COVID-19 (acute and convalescent) were obtained from the United States, Italy and Spain. The cDNA or gDNA used as material had been derived from T cells, B-cell-depleted T cells, or PBMCs.

Per the authors' pipeline: Reference gene primer amplification gave estimated nucleated cell counts. The data were produced by immunoSEQ multiplex PCR, yet TCRdb's version contains in-frame clones alone and is incomplete. The V and J calls and clone size are taken from that table; D and trimming were inferred from the DNA. The sample has fewer than 40,000 clones, approximately 90% seen once; the top ten hold roughly 30%. Germline-derived CDR1 and CDR2 are MGHRA and YSYEKL. The CDR3 is 16 residues long. The J segment lost 3 bases and the V segment lost 3 bases, leaving 6 bases of the junction unmatched.

J is TRBJ2-5 and V is TRBV4-1; 11 nucleotides match TRBD1. This clonotype was obtained from an older man with active COVID-19. Sequences were obtained from peripheral blood. In nucleotides, the CDR3 is TGCGCCAGCAGCCACTTATTGGGACAGGGGGAAGAGACCCAGTACTTC. This encodes CASSHLLGQGEETQYF.